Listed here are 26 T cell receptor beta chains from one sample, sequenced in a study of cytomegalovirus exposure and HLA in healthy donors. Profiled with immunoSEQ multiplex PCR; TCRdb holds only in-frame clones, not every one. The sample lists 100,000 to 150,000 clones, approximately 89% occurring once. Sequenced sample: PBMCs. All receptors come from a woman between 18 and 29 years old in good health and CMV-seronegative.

The CDR3 DNA reads TGTGCCAGCAGCCGGATGACAGGTCAGCGGGGAGAGACCCAGTACTTC. It translates to CASSRMTGQRGETQYF. The rearrangement joins TRBV14 to TRBJ2-5, with D perhaps matching TRBD2 (7 bases). V was shortened by 4 bases and J by 4 bases, with 19 bases between the two germline ends. The CDR3 runs 16 residues. CDR1 and CDR2 (germline): SGHDN, FVKESK. Complete variable domain (other parts from reference TRBV14 and TRBJ2-5): EAGVTQFPSHSVIEKGQTVTLRCDPISGHDNLYWYRRVMGKEIKFLLHFVKESKQDESGMPNNRFLAERTGGTYSTLKVQPAELEDSGVYFCASSRMTGQRGETQYFGPGTRLLVL.

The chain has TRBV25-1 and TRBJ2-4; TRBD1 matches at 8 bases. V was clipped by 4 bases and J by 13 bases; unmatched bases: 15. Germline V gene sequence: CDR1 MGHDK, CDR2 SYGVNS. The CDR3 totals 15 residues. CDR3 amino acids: CASSGDRSTQWIQYF. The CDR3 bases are TGTGCCAGCAGTGGGGACAGGTCCACGCAGTGGATCCAGTACTTC. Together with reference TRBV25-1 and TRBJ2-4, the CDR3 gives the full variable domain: EADIYQTPRYLVIGTGKKITLECSQTMGHDKMYWYQQDPGMELHLIHYSYGVNSTEKGDLSSESTVSRIRTEHFPLTLESARPSHTSQYLCASSGDRSTQWIQYFGAGTRLSVL.

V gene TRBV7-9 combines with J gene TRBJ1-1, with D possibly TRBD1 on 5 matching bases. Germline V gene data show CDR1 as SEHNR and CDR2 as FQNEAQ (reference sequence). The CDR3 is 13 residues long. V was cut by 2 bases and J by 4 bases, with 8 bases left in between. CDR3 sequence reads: CASSLSGATEAFF. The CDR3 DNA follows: TGTGCCAGCAGCTTAAGTGGGGCCACTGAAGCTTTCTTT.

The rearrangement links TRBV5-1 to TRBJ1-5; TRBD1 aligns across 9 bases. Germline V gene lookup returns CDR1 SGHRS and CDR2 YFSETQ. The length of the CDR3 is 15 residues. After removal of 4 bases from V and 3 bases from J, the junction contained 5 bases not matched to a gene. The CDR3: CASSPGTGYNQPQHF. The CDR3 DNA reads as TGCGCCAGCAGCCCCGGGACAGGGTACAATCAGCCCCAGCATTTT.

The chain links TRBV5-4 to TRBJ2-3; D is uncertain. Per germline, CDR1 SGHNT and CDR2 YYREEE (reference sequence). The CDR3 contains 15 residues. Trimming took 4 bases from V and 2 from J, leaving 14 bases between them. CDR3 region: CASSHGSRSTDTQYF. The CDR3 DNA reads TGTGCCAGCAGCCACGGGTCTCGTTCCACAGATACGCAGTATTTT.

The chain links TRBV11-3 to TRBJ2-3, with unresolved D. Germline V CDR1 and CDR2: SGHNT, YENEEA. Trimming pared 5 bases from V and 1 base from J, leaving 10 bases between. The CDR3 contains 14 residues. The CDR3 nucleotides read TGTGCCAGCAGCCGAAGTCGGGGCACAGATACGCAGTATTTT. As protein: CASSRSRGTDTQYF.

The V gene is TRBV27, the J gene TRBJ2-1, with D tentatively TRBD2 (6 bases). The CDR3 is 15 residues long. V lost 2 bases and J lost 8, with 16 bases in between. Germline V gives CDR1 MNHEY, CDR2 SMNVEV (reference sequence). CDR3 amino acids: CASSLATDSGDEQFF. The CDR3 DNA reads TGTGCCAGCAGTTTAGCGACAGACTCGGGAGATGAGCAGTTCTTC.

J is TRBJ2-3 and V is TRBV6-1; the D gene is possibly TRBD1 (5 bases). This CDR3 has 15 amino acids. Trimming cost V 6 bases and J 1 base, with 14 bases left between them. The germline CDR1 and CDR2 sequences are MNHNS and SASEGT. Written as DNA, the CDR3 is TGTGCCAGCAGGGGGCGGTCCCGGGGCACAGATACGCAGTATTTT. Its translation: CASRGRSRGTDTQYF.

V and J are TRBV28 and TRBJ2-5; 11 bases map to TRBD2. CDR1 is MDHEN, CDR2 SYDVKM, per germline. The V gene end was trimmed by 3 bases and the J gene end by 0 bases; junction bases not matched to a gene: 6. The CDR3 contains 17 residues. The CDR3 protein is CASSFPPSGGNQETQYF. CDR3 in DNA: TGTGCCAGCAGTTTCCCTCCTAGCGGGGGGAACCAAGAGACCCAGTACTTC.

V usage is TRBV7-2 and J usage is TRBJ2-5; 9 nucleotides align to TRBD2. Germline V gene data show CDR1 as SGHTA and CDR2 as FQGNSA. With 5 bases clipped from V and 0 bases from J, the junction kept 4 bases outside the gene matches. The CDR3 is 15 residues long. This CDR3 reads CASSVSGGYQETQYF. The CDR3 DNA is TGTGCCAGCAGCGTCAGCGGGGGGTACCAAGAGACCCAGTACTTC. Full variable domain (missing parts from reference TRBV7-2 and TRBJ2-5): GAGVSQSPSNKVTEKGKDVELRCDPISGHTALYWYRQSLGQGLEFLIYFQGNSAPDKSGLPSDRFSAERTGGSVSTLTIQRTQQEDSAVYLCASSVSGGYQETQYFGPGTRLLVL.

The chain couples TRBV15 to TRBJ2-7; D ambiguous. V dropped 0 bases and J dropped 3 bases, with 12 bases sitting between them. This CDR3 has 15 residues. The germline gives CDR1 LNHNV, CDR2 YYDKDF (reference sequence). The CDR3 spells CATSRDLGRNYEQYF. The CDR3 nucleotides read TGTGCCACCAGCAGAGATCTCGGCAGGAACTACGAGCAGTACTTC.

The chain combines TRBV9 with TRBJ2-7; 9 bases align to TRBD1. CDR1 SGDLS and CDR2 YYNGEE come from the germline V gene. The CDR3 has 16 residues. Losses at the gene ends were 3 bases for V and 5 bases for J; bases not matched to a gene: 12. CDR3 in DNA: TGTGCCAGCAGCGCAGGGGGGGGACAGGGTAGCCACGAGCAGTACTTC. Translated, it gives CASSAGGGQGSHEQYF.

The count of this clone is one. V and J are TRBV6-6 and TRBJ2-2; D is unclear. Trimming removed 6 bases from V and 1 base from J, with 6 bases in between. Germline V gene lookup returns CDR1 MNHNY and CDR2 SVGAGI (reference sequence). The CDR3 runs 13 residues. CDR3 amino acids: CASSPGNTGELFF. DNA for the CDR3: TGTGCCAGCAGCCCCGGGAACACCGGGGAGCTGTTTTTT.

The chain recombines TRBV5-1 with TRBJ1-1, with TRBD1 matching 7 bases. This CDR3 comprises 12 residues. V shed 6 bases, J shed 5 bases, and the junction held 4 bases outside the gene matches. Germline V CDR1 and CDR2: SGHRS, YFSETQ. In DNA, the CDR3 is TGCGCCAGCAACCGGGACAGTACTGAAGCTTTCTTT. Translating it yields CASNRDSTEAFF.

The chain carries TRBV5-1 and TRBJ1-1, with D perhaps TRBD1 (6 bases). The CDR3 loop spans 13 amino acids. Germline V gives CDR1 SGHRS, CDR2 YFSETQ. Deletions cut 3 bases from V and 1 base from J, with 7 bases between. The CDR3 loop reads CASSYRENTEAFF. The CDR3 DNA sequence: TGCGCCAGCAGCTACAGGGAGAACACTGAAGCTTTCTTT.

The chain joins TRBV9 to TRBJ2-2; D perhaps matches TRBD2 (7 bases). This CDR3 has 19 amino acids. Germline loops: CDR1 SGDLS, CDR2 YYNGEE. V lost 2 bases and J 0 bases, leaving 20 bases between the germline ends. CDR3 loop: CASSVDLRTGGSNTGELFF. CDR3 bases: TGTGCCAGCAGCGTCGATTTGAGGACGGGGGGCTCGAACACCGGGGAGCTGTTTTTT. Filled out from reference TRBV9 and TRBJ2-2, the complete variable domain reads DSGVTQTPKHLITATGQRVTLRCSPRSGDLSVYWYQQSLDQGLQFLIQYYNGEERAKGNILERFSAQQFPDLHSELNLSSLELGDSALYFCASSVDLRTGGSNTGELFFGEGSRLTVL.

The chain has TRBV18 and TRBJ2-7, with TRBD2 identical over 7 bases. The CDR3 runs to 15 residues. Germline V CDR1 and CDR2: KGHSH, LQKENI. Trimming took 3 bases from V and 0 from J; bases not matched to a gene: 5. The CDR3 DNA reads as TGTGCCAGCTCACCCGGCGGGAGTACCTCCTACGAGCAGTACTTC. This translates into CASSPGGSTSYEQYF. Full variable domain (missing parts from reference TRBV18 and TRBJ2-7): NAGVMQNPRHLVRRRGQEARLRCSPMKGHSHVYWYRQLPEEGLKFMVYLQKENIIDESGMPKERFSAEFPKEGPSILRIQQVVRGDSAAYFCASSPGGSTSYEQYFGPGTRLTVT.

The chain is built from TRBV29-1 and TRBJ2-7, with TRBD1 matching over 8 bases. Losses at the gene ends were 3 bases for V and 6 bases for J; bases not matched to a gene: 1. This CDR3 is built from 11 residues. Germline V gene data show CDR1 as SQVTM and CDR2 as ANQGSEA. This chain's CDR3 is CSVEQGAEQYF. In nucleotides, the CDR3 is TGCAGCGTTGAGCAGGGGGCCGAGCAGTACTTC.

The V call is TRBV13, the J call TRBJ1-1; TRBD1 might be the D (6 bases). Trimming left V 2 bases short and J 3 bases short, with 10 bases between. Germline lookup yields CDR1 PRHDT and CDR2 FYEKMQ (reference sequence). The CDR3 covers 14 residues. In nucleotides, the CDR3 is TGTGCCAGCAGCTTAAGGGGGGGATACACTGAAGCTTTCTTT. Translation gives CASSLRGGYTEAFF.

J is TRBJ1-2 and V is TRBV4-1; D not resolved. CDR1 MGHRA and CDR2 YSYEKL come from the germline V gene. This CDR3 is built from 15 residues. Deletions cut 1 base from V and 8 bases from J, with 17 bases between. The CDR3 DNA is TGCGCCAGCAGCCAAGTTGGGTCAGGCGCGGGGGGCTACACCTTC. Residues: CASSQVGSGAGGYTF.

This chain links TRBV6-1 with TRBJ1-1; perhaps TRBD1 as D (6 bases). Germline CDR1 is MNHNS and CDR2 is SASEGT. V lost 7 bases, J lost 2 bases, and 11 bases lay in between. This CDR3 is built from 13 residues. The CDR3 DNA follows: TGTGCCAGCAACTGGGGGCCAAACACTGAAGCTTTCTTT. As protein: CASNWGPNTEAFF.

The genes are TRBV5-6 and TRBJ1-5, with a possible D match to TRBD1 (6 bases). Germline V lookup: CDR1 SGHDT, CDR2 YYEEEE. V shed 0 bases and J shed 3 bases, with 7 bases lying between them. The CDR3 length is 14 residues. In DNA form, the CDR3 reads TGTGCCAGCAGCTTGGGGGGGCTCAATCAGCCCCAGCATTTT. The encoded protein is CASSLGGLNQPQHF. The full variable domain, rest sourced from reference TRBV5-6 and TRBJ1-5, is DAGVTQSPTHLIKTRGQQVTLRCSPKSGHDTVSWYQQALGQGPQFIFQYYEEEERQRGNFPDRFSGHQFPNYSSELNVNALLLGDSALYLCASSLGGLNQPQHFGDGTRLSIL.

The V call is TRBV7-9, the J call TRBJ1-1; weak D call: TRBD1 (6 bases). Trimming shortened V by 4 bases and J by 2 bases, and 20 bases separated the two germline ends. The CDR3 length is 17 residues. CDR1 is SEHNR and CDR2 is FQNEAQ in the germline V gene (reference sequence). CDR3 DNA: TGTGCCAGCAGCTATGCCCGGGGGGCTAGAGGAAACACTGAAGCTTTCTTT. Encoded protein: CASSYARGARGNTEAFF.

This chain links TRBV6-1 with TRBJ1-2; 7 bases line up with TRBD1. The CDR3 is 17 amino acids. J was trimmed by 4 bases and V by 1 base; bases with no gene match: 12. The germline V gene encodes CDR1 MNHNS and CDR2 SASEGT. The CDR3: CASSEDVYWDSPYGYTF. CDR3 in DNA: TGTGCCAGCAGTGAAGATGTATATTGGGACAGTCCCTATGGCTACACCTTC.

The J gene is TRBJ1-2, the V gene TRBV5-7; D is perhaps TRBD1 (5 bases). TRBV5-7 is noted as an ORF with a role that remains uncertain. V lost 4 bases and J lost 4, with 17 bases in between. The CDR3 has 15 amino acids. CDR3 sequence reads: CASSPPVGLIYGYTF. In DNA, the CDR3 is TGTGCCAGCAGCCCCCCGGTGGGGCTCATCTATGGCTACACCTTC.

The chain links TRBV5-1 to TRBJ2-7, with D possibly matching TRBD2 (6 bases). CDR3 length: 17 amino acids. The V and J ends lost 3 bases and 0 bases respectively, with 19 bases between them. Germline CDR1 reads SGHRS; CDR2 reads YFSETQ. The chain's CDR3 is CASSSNGGGLFSYEQYF. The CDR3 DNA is TGCGCCAGCAGCTCCAATGGTGGGGGACTTTTCTCCTACGAGCAGTACTTC.